These T cell receptor beta chains were read from a single sample in a study of early stage breast cancer tumors. Method: immunoSEQ multiplex PCR; TCRdb's copy keeps in-frame clones and lacks some. The sample consists of around 60,000 clones, over 60% of them appearing once. The specimen sequenced was blood. The source is a person aged 30-39 years with breast cancer. Each CDR3 is given with its conserved first and last residue. Fields, in order: D gene, J gene, clone size, V gene, CDR3 protein, CDR3 DNA. The D gene is left open where the match is weak. Rows give clone size only sometimes, using once, few, many, or a class for an expanded clone.

>TRBD2|TRBJ2-7|NA|TRBV29-1
CSASSPRLAGQPRGEQYF
TGCAGCGCATCATCCCCCCGACTAGCGGGACAACCTAGGGGGGAGCAGTACTTC
>TRBD2|TRBJ2-1|NA|TRBV25-1
CASSDPTSASSYNEQFF
TGTGCCAGCAGTGATCCGACTAGCGCGAGCTCCTACAATGAGCAGTTCTTC
>NA|TRBJ1-5|few|TRBV7-9
CASSSDLGQPQHF
TGTGCCAGCAGCTCGGACCTCGGCCAGCCCCAGCATTTT
>TRBD1|TRBJ2-7|once|TRBV11-1
CASRGNRDRVYEQYF
TGTGCCAGCAGGGGTAACCGGGACAGGGTTTACGAGCAGTACTTC
>TRBD2|TRBJ2-7|NA|TRBV4-3
CASSQQAGSSYEQYF
TGCGCCAGCAGCCAGCAAGCGGGAAGCTCCTACGAGCAGTACTTC
>TRBD2|TRBJ2-1|NA|TRBV9
CASSANRGQLAGYNEQFF
TGTGCCAGCAGCGCTAACAGGGGTCAACTAGCGGGGTACAATGAGCAGTTCTTC
>TRBD1|TRBJ1-1|NA|TRBV19
CASSPYTGTGTLNTEAFF
TGTGCCAGTAGTCCTTACACCGGGACAGGGACATTGAACACTGAAGCTTTCTTT
>NA|TRBJ2-1|NA|TRBV6-4
CASSVDFEEEQFF
TGTGCCAGCAGTGTAGATTTTGAGGAGGAGCAGTTCTTC
>NA|TRBJ2-7|NA|TRBV1
CTSSQLPGRVNEQYF
TGCACCAGCAGCCAACTCCCCGGGAGGGTAAACGAGCAGTACTTC
>TRBD1|TRBJ2-5|few|TRBV5-1
CASSSDRAHLETQYF
TGCGCCAGCAGCTCAGACAGGGCCCACTTGGAGACCCAGTACTTC
>NA|TRBJ2-7|NA|TRBV5-1
CASSLSNQGLSYEQYF
TGCGCCAGCAGCTTGTCGAACCAAGGGCTAAGCTACGAGCAGTACTTC
>NA|TRBJ1-1|NA|TRBV12-5
CASGLVTEAFF
TGTGCTAGTGGTTTGGTCACTGAAGCTTTCTTT
>NA|TRBJ1-1|NA|TRBV11-2
CASSLSKDRGGYTEAFF
TGTGCCAGCAGCTTAAGTAAGGACCGAGGAGGGTACACTGAAGCTTTCTTT
>TRBD1|TRBJ2-3|NA|TRBV25-1
CASSAGTGGSADTQYF
TGTGCCAGCAGCGCCGGGACAGGGGGCTCGGCAGATACGCAGTATTTT